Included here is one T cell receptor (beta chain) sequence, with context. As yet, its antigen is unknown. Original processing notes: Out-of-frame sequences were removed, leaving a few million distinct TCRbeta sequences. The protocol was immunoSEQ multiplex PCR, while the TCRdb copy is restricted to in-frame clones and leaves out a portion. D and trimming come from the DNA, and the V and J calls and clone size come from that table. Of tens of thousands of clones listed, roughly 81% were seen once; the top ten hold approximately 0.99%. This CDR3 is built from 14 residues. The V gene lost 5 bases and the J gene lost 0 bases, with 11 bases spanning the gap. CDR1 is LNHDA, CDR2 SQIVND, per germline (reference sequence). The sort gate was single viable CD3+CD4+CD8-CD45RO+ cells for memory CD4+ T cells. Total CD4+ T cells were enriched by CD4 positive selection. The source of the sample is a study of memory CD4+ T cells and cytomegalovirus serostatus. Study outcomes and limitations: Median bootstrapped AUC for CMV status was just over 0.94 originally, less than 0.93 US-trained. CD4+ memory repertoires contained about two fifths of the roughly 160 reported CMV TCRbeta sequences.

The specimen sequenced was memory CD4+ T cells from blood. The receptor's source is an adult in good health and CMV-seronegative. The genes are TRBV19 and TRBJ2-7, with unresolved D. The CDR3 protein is CASSGQESSYEQYF. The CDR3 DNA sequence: TGTGCCAGTAGTGGGCAGGAGAGCTCCTACGAGCAGTACTTC.